This T cell receptor (beta chain) was profiled in a study of cytomegalovirus exposure and HLA in healthy donors. Primers included in the PCR were 60 Vbeta and 13 Jbeta primers. Profiled with immunoSEQ multiplex PCR; TCRdb holds only in-frame clones, not every one. The sample lists some 110,000 clones, around 78% occurring once. Participants comprised healthy donors of bone marrow. CDR1 MDHEN and CDR2 SYDVKM come from the germline V gene. The CDR3 is made up of 13 amino acids. Trimming removed 6 bases from V and 8 bases from J, with 14 bases in between. Notes on this clone: Its antigen is still unknown.

Study outcomes and limitations: Later analysis found that TCR beta chains associated with HLA were more clonally expanded than other, equally common chains. In an earlier analysis, productive rearrangement rates for most beta V segments clustered near 87% or 30%. When analyzed later, the rates of TCR association showed variation by HLA locus, with DRB1 the most and HLA-C the fewest.

This TCR derives from a man in his fifties or sixties in good health and CMV-seropositive. Sequencing was done on a sample of PBMCs. The chain combines TRBV28 with TRBJ2-1; D is perhaps TRBD2 (6 bases). The CDR3, as DNA: TGTGCCAGCAGCTCGACTAGATTGGATGAGCAGTTCTTC. The encoded protein is CASSSTRLDEQFF.